One and the same sample provided the 7 T cell receptor beta chains below, sequenced in a study of cytomegalovirus exposure and HLA in healthy donors. PCR primers comprised 60 Vbeta and 13 Jbeta primers. TCRdb's copy holds only in-frame clones and misses some; the assay was immunoSEQ multiplex PCR. The data show about 300,000 clones, around 86% seen once. Sequenced sample: PBMCs. The receptors here all came from a man aged 35 to 55 in good health and CMV-seropositive.

The V and J genes are TRBV27 and TRBJ2-2; D not resolved. Germline V gives CDR1 MNHEY, CDR2 SMNVEV (reference sequence). This CDR3 comprises 14 residues. V lost 3 bases and J 5 bases, leaving 10 bases between the germline ends. The CDR3 is CASSFGTVTGELFF. The CDR3 DNA is TGTGCCAGCAGTTTCGGTACGGTGACCGGGGAGCTGTTTTTT.

V and J are TRBV9 and TRBJ1-2; 8 bases fit TRBD1. J was trimmed by 2 bases and V by 0 bases; bases with no gene match: 12. CDR1 is SGDLS, CDR2 YYNGEE, per germline. This CDR3 comprises 18 residues. The CDR3 DNA sequence: TGTGCCAGCAGCGTAGATTCGCCAGGGGGCAGCGTAAACTATGGCTACACCTTC. Amino acid sequence: CASSVDSPGGSVNYGYTF.

Only one count was recorded for this clone. J is TRBJ2-1 and V is TRBV13; possible D gene TRBD2, 5 bases. This CDR3 contains 17 residues. Trimming stripped 2 bases from V and 4 bases from J, with 18 bases between. Germline V gene sequence: CDR1 PRHDT, CDR2 FYEKMQ (reference sequence). Here the CDR3 DNA reads TGTGCCAGCAGCTTACTACTGCAAGCGGTACAATACAATGAGCAGTTCTTC. Translating it yields CASSLLLQAVQYNEQFF.

V gene TRBV7-8 combines with J gene TRBJ2-7; TRBD1 matches 7 bases. Per germline, CDR1 SGHVS and CDR2 FQNEAQ. CDR3 length: 15 amino acids. After removal of 5 bases from V and 6 bases from J, the junction contained 13 bases not matched to a gene. The DNA for the CDR3 is TGTGCCAGCAGCCTATCTACGACAGGGCGAGGCGAGCAGTACTTC. Translating gives CASSLSTTGRGEQYF.

The gene calls are TRBV2 and TRBJ2-7; 8 bases line up with TRBD2. Germline CDR1 SNHLY, CDR2 FYNNEI. This CDR3 has 17 residues. After removal of 3 bases from V and 0 bases from J, the junction contained 10 bases not matched to a gene. CDR3 nucleotide sequence: TGTGCCAGCAGTGACTTGTCTAGCGGGCCGAGCTCCTACGAGCAGTACTTC. This sequence encodes CASSDLSSGPSSYEQYF.

The genes are TRBV28 and TRBJ1-5, with 7 positions matching TRBD1. V was pared by 1 base and J by 2 bases, with 8 bases of the junction left unmatched. The CDR3 contains 17 residues. Germline assignment: CDR1 MDHEN and CDR2 SYDVKM. The chain's CDR3 is CASSLLGRGRGNQPQHF. The CDR3 DNA follows: TGTGCCAGCAGTTTATTGGGCAGGGGGAGAGGCAATCAGCCCCAGCATTTT. The complete variable domain, with remaining parts taken from reference TRBV28 and TRBJ1-5, reads DVKVTQSSRYLVKRTGEKVFLECVQDMDHENMFWYRQDPGLGLRLIYFSYDVKMKEKGDIPEGYSVSREKKERFSLILESASTNQTSMYLCASSLLGRGRGNQPQHFGDGTRLSIL.

The chain joins TRBV5-6 to TRBJ1-2; 11 nucleotides line up with TRBD1. Losses at the gene ends were 0 bases for V and 7 bases for J; bases not matched to a gene: 8. The CDR3 is 16 amino acids. The germline CDR1 and CDR2 sequences are SGHDT and YYEEEE. CDR3 sequence: CASSLEGRTGGVGYTF. DNA of the CDR3: TGTGCCAGCAGCTTGGAAGGCAGGACAGGGGGCGTTGGCTACACCTTC.